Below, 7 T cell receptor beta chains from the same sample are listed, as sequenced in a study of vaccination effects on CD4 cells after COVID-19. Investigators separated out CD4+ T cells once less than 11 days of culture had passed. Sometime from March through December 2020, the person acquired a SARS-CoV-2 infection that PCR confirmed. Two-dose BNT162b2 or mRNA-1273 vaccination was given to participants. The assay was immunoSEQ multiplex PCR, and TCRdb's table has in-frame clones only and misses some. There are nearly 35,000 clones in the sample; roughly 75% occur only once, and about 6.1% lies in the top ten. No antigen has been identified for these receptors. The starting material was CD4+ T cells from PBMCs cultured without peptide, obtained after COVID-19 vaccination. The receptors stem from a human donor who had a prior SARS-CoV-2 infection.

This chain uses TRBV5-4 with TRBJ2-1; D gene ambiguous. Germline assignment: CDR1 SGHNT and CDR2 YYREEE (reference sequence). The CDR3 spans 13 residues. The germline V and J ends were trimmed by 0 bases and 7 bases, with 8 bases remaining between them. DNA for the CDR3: TGTGCCAGCAGCTTGGGGTTTGAAAATGAGCAGTTCTTC. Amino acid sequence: CASSLGFENEQFF.

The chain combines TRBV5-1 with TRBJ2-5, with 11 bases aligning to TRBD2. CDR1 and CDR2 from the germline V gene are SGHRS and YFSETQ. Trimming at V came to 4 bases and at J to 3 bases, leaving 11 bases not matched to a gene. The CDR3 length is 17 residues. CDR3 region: CASSADLAGGQKETQYF. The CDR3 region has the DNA TGCGCCAGCAGCGCGGACCTAGCGGGGGGCCAAAAAGAGACCCAGTACTTC.

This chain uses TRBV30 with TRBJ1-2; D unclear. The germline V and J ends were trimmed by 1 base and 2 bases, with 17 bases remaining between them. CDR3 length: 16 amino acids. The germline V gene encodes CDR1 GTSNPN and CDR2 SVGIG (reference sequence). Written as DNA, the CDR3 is TGTGCCTGGAGTGCATCGCTCGGGCTCCTAAACTATGGCTACACCTTC. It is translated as CAWSASLGLLNYGYTF.

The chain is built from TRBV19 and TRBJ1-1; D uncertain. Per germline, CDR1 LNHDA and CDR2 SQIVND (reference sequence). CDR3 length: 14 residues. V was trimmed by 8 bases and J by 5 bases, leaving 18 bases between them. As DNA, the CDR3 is TGTGCCAGTGGAACCCGGGCCCGAGAGACTGAAGCTTTCTTT. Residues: CASGTRARETEAFF.

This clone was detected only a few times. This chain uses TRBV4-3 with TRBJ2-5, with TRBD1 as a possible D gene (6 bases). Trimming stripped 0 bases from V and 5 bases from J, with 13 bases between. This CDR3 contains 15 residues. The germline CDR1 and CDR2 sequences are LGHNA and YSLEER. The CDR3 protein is CASSQDQHGGETQYF. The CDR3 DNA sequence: TGCGCCAGCAGCCAAGATCAGCATGGGGGCGAGACCCAGTACTTC.

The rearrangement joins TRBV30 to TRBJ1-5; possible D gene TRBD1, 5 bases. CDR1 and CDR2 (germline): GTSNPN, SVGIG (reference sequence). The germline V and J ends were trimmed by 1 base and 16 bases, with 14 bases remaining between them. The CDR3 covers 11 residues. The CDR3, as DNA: TGTGCCTGGAGTGGGGGGGGAAATAAACATTTT. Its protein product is CAWSGGGNKHF.

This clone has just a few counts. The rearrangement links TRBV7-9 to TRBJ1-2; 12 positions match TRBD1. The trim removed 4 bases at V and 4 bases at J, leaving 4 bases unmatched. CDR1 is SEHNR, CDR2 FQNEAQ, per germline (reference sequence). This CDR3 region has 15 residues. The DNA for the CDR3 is TGTGCCAGCAGCTCAGGGACAGGGGGCATCTATGGCTACACCTTC. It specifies CASSSGTGGIYGYTF. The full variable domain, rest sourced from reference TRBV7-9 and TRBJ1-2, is DTGVSQNPRHKITKRGQNVTFRCDPISEHNRLYWYRQTLGQGPEFLTYFQNEAQLEKSRLLSDRFSAERPKGSFSTLEIQRTEQGDSAMYLCASSSGTGGIYGYTFGSGTRLTVV.